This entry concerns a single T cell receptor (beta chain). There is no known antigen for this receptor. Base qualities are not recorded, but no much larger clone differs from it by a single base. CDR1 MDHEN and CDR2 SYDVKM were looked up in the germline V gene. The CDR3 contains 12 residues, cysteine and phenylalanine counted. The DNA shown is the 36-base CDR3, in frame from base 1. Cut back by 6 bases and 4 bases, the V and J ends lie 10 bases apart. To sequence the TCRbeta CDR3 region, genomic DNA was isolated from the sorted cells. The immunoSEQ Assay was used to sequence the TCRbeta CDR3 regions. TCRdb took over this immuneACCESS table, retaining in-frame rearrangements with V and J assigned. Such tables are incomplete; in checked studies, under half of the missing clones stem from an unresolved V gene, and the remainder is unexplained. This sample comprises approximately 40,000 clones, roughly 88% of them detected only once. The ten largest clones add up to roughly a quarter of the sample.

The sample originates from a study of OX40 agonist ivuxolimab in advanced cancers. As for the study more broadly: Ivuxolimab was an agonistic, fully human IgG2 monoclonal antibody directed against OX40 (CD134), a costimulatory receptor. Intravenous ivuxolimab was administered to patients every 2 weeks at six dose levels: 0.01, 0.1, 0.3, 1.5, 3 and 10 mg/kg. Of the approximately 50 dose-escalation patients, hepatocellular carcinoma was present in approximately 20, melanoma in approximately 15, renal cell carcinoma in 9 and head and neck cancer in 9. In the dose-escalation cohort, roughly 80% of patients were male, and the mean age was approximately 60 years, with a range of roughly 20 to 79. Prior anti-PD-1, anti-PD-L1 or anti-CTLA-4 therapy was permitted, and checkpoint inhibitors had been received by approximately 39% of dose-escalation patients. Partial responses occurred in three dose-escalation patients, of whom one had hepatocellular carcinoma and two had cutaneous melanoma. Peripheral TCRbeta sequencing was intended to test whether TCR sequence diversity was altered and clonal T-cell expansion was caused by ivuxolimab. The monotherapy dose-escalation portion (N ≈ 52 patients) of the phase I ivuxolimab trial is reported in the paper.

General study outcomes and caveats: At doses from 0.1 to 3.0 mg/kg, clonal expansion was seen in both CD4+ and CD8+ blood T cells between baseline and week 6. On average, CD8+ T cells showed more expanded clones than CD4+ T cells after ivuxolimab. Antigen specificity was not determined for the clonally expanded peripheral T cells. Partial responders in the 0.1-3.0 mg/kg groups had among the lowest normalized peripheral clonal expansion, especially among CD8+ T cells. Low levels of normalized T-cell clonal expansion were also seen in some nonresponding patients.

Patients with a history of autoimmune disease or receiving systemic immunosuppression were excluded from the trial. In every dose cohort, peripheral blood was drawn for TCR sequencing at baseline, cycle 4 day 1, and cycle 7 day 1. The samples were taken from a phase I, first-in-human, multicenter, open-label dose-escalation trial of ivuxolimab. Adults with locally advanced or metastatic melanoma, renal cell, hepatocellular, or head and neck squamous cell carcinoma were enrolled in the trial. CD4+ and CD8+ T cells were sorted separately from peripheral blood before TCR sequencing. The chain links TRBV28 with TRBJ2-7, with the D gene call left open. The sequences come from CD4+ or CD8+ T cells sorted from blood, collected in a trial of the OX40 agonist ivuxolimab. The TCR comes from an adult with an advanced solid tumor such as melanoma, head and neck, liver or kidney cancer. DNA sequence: TGTGCCAGCAGCCGCGAGTGGTACGAGCAGTACTTC. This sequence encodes CASSREWYEQYF.